This entry is about one T cell receptor beta chain. The CDR3 contains 13 residues. The germline V gene encodes CDR1 SGDLS and CDR2 YYNGEE. The V gene lost 4 bases and the J gene lost 8 bases, with 15 bases spanning the gap. This specimen belongs to a study of CD8+ T cells in alopecia areata. As the sequencing template, cDNA was produced by extracting RNA and reverse transcribing it. Libraries were prepared by immunoSEQ multiplex PCR; TCRdb keeps only in-frame clonotypes and omits some of them. The top ten clones hold 1.2% of a sample with more than 200,000 clones, under 70% of them seen once. The chain links TRBV9 to TRBJ1-2; a weak D match, TRBD1 (6 bases). The specimen was CD4+ T cells sorted from blood, collected at week 0. This receptor was identified in a human donor with alopecia areata. In DNA form, the CDR3 reads TGTGCCAGCAGCACCCGTCAGGGGAACGGCTACACCTTC. Translation gives CASSTRQGNGYTF.